This T cell receptor beta chain was identified in a study of blood T cell repertoires in COVID-19. Looked up from germline, CDR1 is SGHRS and CDR2 is YFSETQ. The germline V and J ends were trimmed by 2 bases and 3 bases, with 11 bases remaining between them. This CDR3 spans 15 amino acids. Profiled with immunoSEQ multiplex PCR; TCRdb holds only in-frame clones, not every one. The table records about 180,000 clones, roughly 84% of them present only once. The specimen sequenced was peripheral blood. This rearrangement joins TRBV5-1 to TRBJ2-2; a possible D gene is TRBD1 (6 bases). The TCR comes from a woman of 80 years or more with active or convalescent COVID-19. The CDR3 nucleotides are TGCGCCAGCAGCTTAACGACAGGCCACACCGGGGAGCTGTTTTTT. Protein product: CASSLTTGHTGELFF.